The source of this T cell receptor beta chain is a study of cytomegalovirus exposure and HLA in healthy donors. At the level of the study: According to later analysis, the same platform produced the 120 validation and several hundred first-cohort repertoires.

Of note for this clone: The antigen is unknown.

The donors were members of the validation cohort, which comprised approximately 120 subjects and was separate from the first cohort of 666 subjects. Whole-study findings and limits: A few CMV-associated chains were confirmed in vitro to be specific for CMV antigens. The classifier reportedly diagnosed cytomegalovirus status with high sensitivity and specificity.

The table came from immunoSEQ multiplex PCR; TCRdb's copy has only in-frame clones and leaves some out. The data show some 40,000 clones, with 80% to 95% seen just once and about 3.5% held by the top ten. The CDR3 sequence is 15 residues long. The V and J ends lost 5 bases and 7 bases, in that order; junction bases with no gene match: 7. Germline V gene sequence: CDR1 SGHVS, CDR2 FQNEAQ. The chain links TRBV7-8 to TRBJ2-1; 11 positions match TRBD2. The TCR sequence derives from a man aged 18 to 29 in good health and CMV-seronegative. The sample was PBMCs. CDR3 sequence reads: CASSHGTSGMNEQFF. In nucleotides, the CDR3 is TGTGCCAGCAGCCACGGGACTAGCGGTATGAATGAGCAGTTCTTC.